This T cell receptor beta chain was profiled in a study of memory CD4+ T cells and cytomegalovirus serostatus. Trimming removed 9 bases at V and 4 bases at J, with 15 bases between. Germline V gives CDR1 SGHTA, CDR2 FQGNSA. The CDR3 sequence is 13 residues long. The sort gate was single viable CD3+CD4+CD8-CD45RO+ cells for memory CD4+ T cells. Generated by immunoSEQ multiplex PCR, the TCRdb table keeps only in-frame clones and is missing some. The data contain about 60,000 clones, over 60% of them singletons. The TCR comes from an adult in good health and CMV-seronegative. Sequenced input: memory CD4+ T cells from blood. This chain uses TRBV7-2 with TRBJ1-2; D gene unclear. The CDR3 here is CARAGVSIYGYTF. The CDR3, as DNA: TGTGCCAGAGCCGGGGTGTCGATCTATGGCTACACCTTC.